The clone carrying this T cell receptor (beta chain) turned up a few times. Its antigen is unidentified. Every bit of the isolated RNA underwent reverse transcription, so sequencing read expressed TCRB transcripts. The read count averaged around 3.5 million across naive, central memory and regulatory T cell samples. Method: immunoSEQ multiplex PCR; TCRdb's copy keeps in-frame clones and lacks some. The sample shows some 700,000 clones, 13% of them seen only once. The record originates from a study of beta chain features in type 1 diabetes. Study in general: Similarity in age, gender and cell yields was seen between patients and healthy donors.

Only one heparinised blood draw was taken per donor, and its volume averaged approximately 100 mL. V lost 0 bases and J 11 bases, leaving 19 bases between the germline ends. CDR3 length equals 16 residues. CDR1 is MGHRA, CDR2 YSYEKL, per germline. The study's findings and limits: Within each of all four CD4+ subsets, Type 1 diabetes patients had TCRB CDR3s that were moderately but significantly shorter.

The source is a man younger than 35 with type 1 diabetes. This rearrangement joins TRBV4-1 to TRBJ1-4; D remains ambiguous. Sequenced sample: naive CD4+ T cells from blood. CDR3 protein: CASSQEETAGKWKLFF. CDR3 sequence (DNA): TGCGCCAGCAGCCAAGAAGAGACCGCGGGGAAGTGGAAACTGTTTTTT.